The entry below gives a single T cell receptor beta chain sequence along with its context. Trimming took off 3 bases at V and 4 bases at J, with 6 bases between the two ends. CDR3 length equals 12 residues. Germline V gene data show CDR1 as MDHEN and CDR2 as SYDVKM. This specimen comes from a study of shared clonotypes between healthy human individuals. Evenly divided among several immunoSEQ plates was the genomic DNA of each subset. TCRdb's copy holds only in-frame clones and misses some; the assay was immunoSEQ multiplex PCR. The sample holds 2 million or so clones, about 95% seen once. In the naive CD8 group, cells lacked CD45RO and were positively selected for CCR7, so terminally differentiated effector memory CD45RA+ cells were left out.

The chain employs TRBV28 and TRBJ1-1; D gene ambiguous. The material sequenced was naive CD8+ T cells sorted from blood. This sequence was found in a man between 18 and 29 years old in good health. Written as DNA, the CDR3 is TGTGCCAGCAGTTTCGCAGGCACTGAAGCTTTCTTT. It encodes CASSFAGTEAFF.